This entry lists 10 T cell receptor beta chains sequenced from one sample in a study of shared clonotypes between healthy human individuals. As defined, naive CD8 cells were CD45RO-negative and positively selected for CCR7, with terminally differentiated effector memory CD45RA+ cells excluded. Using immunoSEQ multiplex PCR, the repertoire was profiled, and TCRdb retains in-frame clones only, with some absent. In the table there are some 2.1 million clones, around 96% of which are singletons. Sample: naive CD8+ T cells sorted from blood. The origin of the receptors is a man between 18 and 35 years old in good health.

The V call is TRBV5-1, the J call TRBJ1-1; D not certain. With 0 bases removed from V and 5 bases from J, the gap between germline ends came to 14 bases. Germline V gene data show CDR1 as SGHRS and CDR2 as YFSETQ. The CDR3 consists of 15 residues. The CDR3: CASSLEGSGLTEAFF. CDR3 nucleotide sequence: TGCGCCAGCAGCTTGGAAGGGAGCGGGTTAACTGAAGCTTTCTTT.

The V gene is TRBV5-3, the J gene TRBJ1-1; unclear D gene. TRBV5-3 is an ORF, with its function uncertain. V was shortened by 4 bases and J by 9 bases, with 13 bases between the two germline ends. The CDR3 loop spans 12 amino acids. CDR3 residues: CARSDLNPKAFF. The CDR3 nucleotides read TGTGCCAGAAGCGATTTGAACCCCAAAGCTTTCTTT.

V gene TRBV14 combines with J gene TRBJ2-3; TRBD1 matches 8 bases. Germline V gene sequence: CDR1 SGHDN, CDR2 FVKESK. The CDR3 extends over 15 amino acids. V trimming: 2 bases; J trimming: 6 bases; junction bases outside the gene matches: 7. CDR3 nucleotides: TGTGCCAGCAGCCAATTGTTCACAGGGGGTGATACGCAGTATTTT. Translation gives CASSQLFTGGDTQYF.

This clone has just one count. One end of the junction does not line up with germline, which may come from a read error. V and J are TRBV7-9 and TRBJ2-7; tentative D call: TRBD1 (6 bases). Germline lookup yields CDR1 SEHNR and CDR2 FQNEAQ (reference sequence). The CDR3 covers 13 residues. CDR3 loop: CASSSPKDSTPIF. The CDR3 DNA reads TGTGCCAGCAGCTCCCCAAAGGACAGTACCCCCATCTTC.

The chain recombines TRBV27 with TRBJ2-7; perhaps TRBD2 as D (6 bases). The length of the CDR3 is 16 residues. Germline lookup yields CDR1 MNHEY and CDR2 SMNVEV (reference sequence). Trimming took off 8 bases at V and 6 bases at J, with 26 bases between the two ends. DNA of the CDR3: TGTGCCAGCGCCCCCGCAGGAGGGGAGCTCATTACCGAGCAGTACTTC. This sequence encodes CASAPAGGELITEQYF.

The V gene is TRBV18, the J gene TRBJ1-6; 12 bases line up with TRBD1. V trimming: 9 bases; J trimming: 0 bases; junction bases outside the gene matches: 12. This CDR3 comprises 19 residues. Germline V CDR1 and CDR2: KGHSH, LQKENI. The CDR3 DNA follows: TGTGCCAGTGATGCCGGGACAGGGGGCGGCAGCTCCTATAATTCACCCCTCCACTTT. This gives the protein CASDAGTGGGSSYNSPLHF.

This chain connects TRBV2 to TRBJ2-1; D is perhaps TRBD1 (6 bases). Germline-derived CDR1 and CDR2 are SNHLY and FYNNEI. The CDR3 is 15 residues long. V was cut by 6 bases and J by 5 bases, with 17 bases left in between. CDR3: CASSFLGQFNNEQFF. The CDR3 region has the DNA TGTGCCAGCAGCTTCCTCGGACAGTTTAACAATGAGCAGTTCTTC.

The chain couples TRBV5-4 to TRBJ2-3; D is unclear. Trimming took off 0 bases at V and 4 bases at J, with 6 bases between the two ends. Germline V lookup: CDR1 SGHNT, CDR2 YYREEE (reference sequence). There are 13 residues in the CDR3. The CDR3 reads CASSLAQSDTQYF. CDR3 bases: TGTGCCAGCAGCTTGGCGCAGTCAGATACGCAGTATTTT.

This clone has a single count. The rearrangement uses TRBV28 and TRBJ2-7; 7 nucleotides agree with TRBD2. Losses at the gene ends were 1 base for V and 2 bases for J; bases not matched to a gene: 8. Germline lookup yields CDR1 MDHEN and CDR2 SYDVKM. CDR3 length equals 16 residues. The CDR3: CASSLFSVAGTYEQYF. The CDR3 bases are TGTGCCAGCAGTTTATTTTCGGTAGCGGGTACCTACGAGCAGTACTTC.

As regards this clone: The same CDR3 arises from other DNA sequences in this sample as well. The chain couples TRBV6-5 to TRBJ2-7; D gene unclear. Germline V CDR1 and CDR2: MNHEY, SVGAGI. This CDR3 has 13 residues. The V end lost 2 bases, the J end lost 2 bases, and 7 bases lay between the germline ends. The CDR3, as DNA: TGTGCCAGCAGTTACGGCATAACCTACGAGCAGTACTTC. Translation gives CASSYGITYEQYF.